What follows are 30 T cell receptor beta chains derived from one specimen sequenced in a study of blood T cell repertoires in COVID-19. Generated by immunoSEQ multiplex PCR, the TCRdb table keeps only in-frame clones and is missing some. In the table there are more than 110,000 clones, less than 85% of which are singletons. Specimen: peripheral blood. These receptors originate from a human donor in a cohort sampled during active COVID-19.

This clone was counted a single time. The rearrangement joins TRBV5-1 to TRBJ1-3; TRBD1 might be the D (5 bases). Germline CDR1 SGHRS, CDR2 YFSETQ. This CDR3 spans 15 amino acids. V was trimmed by 4 bases and J by 0 bases, leaving 11 bases between them. The CDR3 region is CASSGWTSSGNTIYF. The CDR3 DNA reads as TGCGCCAGCAGCGGGTGGACAAGCTCTGGAAACACCATATATTTT.

This clone was seen once. The V gene is TRBV30, the J gene TRBJ1-4; 7 positions match TRBD1. V shed 4 bases, J shed 2 bases, and the junction held 1 base outside the gene matches. Germline CDR1 GTSNPN, CDR2 SVGIG (reference sequence). This CDR3 has 13 amino acids. The CDR3 bases are TGTGCCTGGAACAGGGGCACTAATGAAAAACTGTTTTTT. This gives the protein CAWNRGTNEKLFF.

The chain uses TRBV28 and TRBJ2-4; 10 bases map to TRBD1. The germline gives CDR1 MDHEN, CDR2 SYDVKM. The V gene end was trimmed by 7 bases and the J gene end by 7 bases; junction bases not matched to a gene: 10. The CDR3 covers 15 residues. The CDR3: CASNHPGTGVNIQYF. CDR3 DNA: TGTGCCAGCAACCATCCCGGGACAGGGGTGAACATTCAGTACTTC.

This chain connects TRBV6-5 to TRBJ1-2; maybe TRBD1 (6 bases). Germline CDR1 is MNHEY and CDR2 is SVGAGI. Trimming took 1 base from V and 4 from J, leaving 7 bases between them. The CDR3 is 13 residues long. The DNA for the CDR3 is TGTGCCAGCAGTTACTTGGGGGCCTATGGCTACACCTTC. Amino acid sequence: CASSYLGAYGYTF.

The V gene is TRBV11-2, the J gene TRBJ1-6; D uncertain. The V end lost 2 bases, the J end lost 7 bases, and 9 bases lay between the germline ends. CDR1 and CDR2 from the germline V gene are SGHAT and FQNNGV. There are 14 residues in the CDR3. CDR3 sequence (DNA): TGTGCCAGCAGCTTACCGGGGAGAAATTCACCCCTCCACTTT. It translates to CASSLPGRNSPLHF. The whole variable domain, filled in from reference TRBV11-2 and TRBJ1-6, reads EAGVAQSPRYKIIEKRQSVAFWCNPISGHATLYWYQQILGQGPKLLIQFQNNGVVDDSQLPKDRFSAERLKGVDSTLKIQPAKLEDSAVYLCASSLPGRNSPLHFGNGTRLTVT.

This chain connects TRBV3-1 (or the pseudogene TRBV3-2) to TRBJ2-7; 8 bases map to TRBD1. There are 15 residues in the CDR3. Looked up from germline, CDR1 is LGHDT and CDR2 is YNNKEL (reference sequence). V shed 2 bases and J 2 bases; nucleotides not matched to a gene: 5. CDR3 sequence: CASSQSDRATYEQYF. The CDR3 DNA sequence: TGTGCCAGCAGCCAATCGGACAGGGCGACCTACGAGCAGTACTTC.

V is TRBV7-2 and J is TRBJ2-2; 7 bases map to TRBD1. The CDR3 is 15 amino acids. Unmatched junction bases numbered 2, after V lost 4 bases and J lost 0 bases. Germline-derived CDR1 and CDR2 are SGHTA and FQGNSA. DNA of the CDR3: TGTGCCAGCAGCTGGGACAGCTCGAACACCGGGGAGCTGTTTTTT. Its protein product is CASSWDSSNTGELFF.

This clone was counted once. The V call is TRBV5-4, the J call TRBJ2-7, with 11 bases lining up with TRBD2. Trimming removed 6 bases from V and 2 bases from J; junction bases left unmatched: 4. The CDR3 consists of 14 residues. From germline, CDR1 is SGHNT and CDR2 YYREEE (reference sequence). The CDR3 DNA reads TGTGCCAGCAAACTAGCGGGAGACCCCTACGAGCAGTACTTC. It codes for CASKLAGDPYEQYF.

The V gene is TRBV11-2, the J gene TRBJ1-6; 7 positions match TRBD1. The CDR3 totals 14 residues. Germline values: CDR1 SGHAT, CDR2 FQNNGV. Trimming at V came to 5 bases and at J to 6 bases, leaving 4 bases not matched to a gene. The CDR3 DNA is TGTGCCAGCAGCCCAGACAGGGTTAATTCACCCCTCCACTTT. Translating gives CASSPDRVNSPLHF.

The chain is built from TRBV4-2 and TRBJ1-2; D perhaps matches TRBD1 (6 bases). CDR1 LGHNA and CDR2 YNFKEQ come from the germline V gene. This CDR3 comprises 16 residues. V lost 1 base and J lost 7, with 19 bases in between. The CDR3 region has the DNA TGTGCCAGCAGCCAAGCCGCAGGGGAGGGTACTATTGGCTACACCTTC. Residues: CASSQAAGEGTIGYTF.

This clone has just one count. V gene TRBV18 combines with J gene TRBJ2-3; no definite D call. Germline V gene lookup returns CDR1 KGHSH and CDR2 LQKENI. Trimming removed 3 bases at V and 1 base at J, with 11 bases between. The CDR3 is made up of 15 amino acids. The CDR3 DNA is TGTGCCAGCTCACCTAACAGACACCGCACAGATACGCAGTATTTT. Translated, it gives CASSPNRHRTDTQYF.

The CDR3 bases are TGTGCCAGCAGCAAAGACAGGTCGTCCGGGGAGCTGTTTTTT. It codes for CASSKDRSSGELFF. This chain joins TRBV13 and TRBJ2-2, with D tentatively TRBD1 (6 bases). V was clipped by 5 bases and J by 6 bases, with 13 bases between them. Germline CDR1 is PRHDT and CDR2 is FYEKMQ (reference sequence). The CDR3 is 14 residues long.

The rearrangement uses TRBV5-1 and TRBJ2-3; D unresolved. V was cut by 4 bases and J by 3 bases, with 15 bases left in between. This CDR3 is built from 15 residues. Looked up from germline, CDR1 is SGHRS and CDR2 is YFSETQ. The CDR3: CASSTSYRQTDTQYF. CDR3 coding DNA: TGCGCCAGCAGCACATCTTACCGCCAAACAGATACGCAGTATTTT. The variable domain in full, with the rest retrieved from reference TRBV5-1 and TRBJ2-3, is KAGVTQTPRYLIKTRGQQVTLSCSPISGHRSVSWYQQTPGQGLQFLFEYFSETQRNKGNFPGRFSGRQFSNSRSEMNVSTLELGDSALYLCASSTSYRQTDTQYFGPGTRLTVL.

The chain couples TRBV4-1 to TRBJ2-2; weak D call: TRBD2 (6 bases). The CDR3 loop spans 18 amino acids. Germline V gene data show CDR1 as MGHRA and CDR2 as YSYEKL. Between the trimmed V and J ends, which lost 1 base and 6 bases, there was a span of 21 bases. Here the CDR3 reads CASSQVGPGLSLAGELFF. CDR3 sequence (DNA): TGCGCCAGCAGCCAAGTGGGACCGGGACTGTCGTTGGCCGGGGAGCTGTTTTTT.

The rearrangement links TRBV12-3 or TRBV12-4 to TRBJ2-3; D might be TRBD2 (5 bases). The V gene lost 3 bases and the J gene lost 8 bases, with 12 bases spanning the gap. The CDR3 is made up of 13 amino acids. The CDR3 DNA reads TGTGCCAGCAGTTTTACTCAACTAGGTACGCAGTATTTT. This sequence encodes CASSFTQLGTQYF.

The V gene is TRBV9, the J gene TRBJ2-7; TRBD2 agrees at 9 bases. This CDR3 region has 14 residues. The V and J ends lost 3 bases and 7 bases, in that order; junction bases with no gene match: 8. Germline values: CDR1 SGDLS, CDR2 YYNGEE. CDR3 DNA: TGTGCCAGCAGCGCTAGCGGGGACTGGGATGAGCAGTACTTC. This encodes CASSASGDWDEQYF.

The chain carries TRBV5-4 and TRBJ1-1; the match to TRBD1 covers 7 bases. This CDR3 has 14 amino acids. Germline lookup yields CDR1 SGHNT and CDR2 YYREEE (reference sequence). J was trimmed by 11 bases and V by 10 bases; bases with no gene match: 20. CDR3 protein: CAVAGGIRDFDAFF. The CDR3 region has the DNA TGTGCCGTTGCAGGGGGGATCCGAGACTTCGACGCTTTCTTT.

The rearrangement uses TRBV2 and TRBJ1-2; D is perhaps TRBD1 (5 bases). The CDR3 length is 14 residues. Germline values: CDR1 SNHLY, CDR2 FYNNEI. With 2 bases removed from V and 2 bases from J, the gap between germline ends came to 9 bases. The CDR3 sequence: CASSEYTGNYGYTF. The CDR3 DNA reads as TGTGCCAGCAGTGAATATACAGGAAACTATGGCTACACCTTC. Combining the CDR3 with reference TRBV2 and TRBJ1-2 gives the whole variable domain EPEVTQTPSHQVTQMGQEVILRCVPISNHLYFYWYRQILGQKVEFLVSFYNNEISEKSEIFDDQFSVERPDGSNFTLKIRSTKLEDSAMYFCASSEYTGNYGYTFGSGTRLTVV.

The chain uses TRBV2 and TRBJ1-4, with D possibly matching TRBD1 (6 bases). The V gene's germline CDR1 is SNHLY and CDR2 FYNNEI. Trimming left V 3 bases short and J 8 bases short, with 13 bases between. This CDR3 comprises 14 residues. CDR3 DNA sequence: TGTGCCAGCAGTGAGGGTCAGGGGCGAGAAAAACTGTTTTTT. Its translation: CASSEGQGREKLFF.

This clone was seen once. This rearrangement joins TRBV28 to TRBJ1-2, with D hard to call. Trimming pared 4 bases from V and 2 bases from J, leaving 8 bases between. The CDR3 length is 13 residues. Germline values: CDR1 MDHEN, CDR2 SYDVKM. The CDR3 spells CASSSARNYGYTF. The CDR3 region has the DNA TGTGCCAGCAGTTCTGCGAGGAACTATGGCTACACCTTC.

This rearrangement joins TRBV5-1 to TRBJ2-5; D possibly corresponds to TRBD1 (5 bases). Germline V gene sequence: CDR1 SGHRS, CDR2 YFSETQ. The CDR3 sequence is 14 residues long. V gave up 0 bases and J gave up 4 bases, with 10 bases separating them. Here the CDR3 reads CASSLGPRAETQYF. The CDR3 nucleotides read TGCGCCAGCAGCTTGGGTCCCAGGGCAGAGACCCAGTACTTC.

The chain links TRBV11-2 to TRBJ2-7; possibly TRBD1 for D (6 bases). In germline, CDR1 is SGHAT, CDR2 FQNNGV. The V end was cut by 3 bases, the J end by 0 bases, with 12 bases between. The CDR3 sequence is 15 residues long. The CDR3, as DNA: TGTGCCAGCAGCTTCGGAGGACAGAGCTCCTACGAGCAGTACTTC. As protein: CASSFGGQSSYEQYF.

This chain uses TRBV10-3 with TRBJ2-7; D is unclear. Germline lookup yields CDR1 ENHRY and CDR2 SYGVKD. V was cut by 10 bases and J by 2 bases, with 12 bases left in between. The CDR3 runs 12 residues. This CDR3 reads CATATETYEQYF. In nucleotides, the CDR3 is TGTGCCACCGCGACTGAAACCTACGAGCAGTACTTC.

This clone was picked up a small number of times. The chain has TRBV24-1 and TRBJ2-1; perhaps TRBD2 as D (6 bases). The CDR3 spans 13 residues. Germline lookup yields CDR1 KGHDR and CDR2 SFDVKD. The V end lost 2 bases, the J end lost 15 bases, and 16 bases lay between the germline ends. The CDR3 reads CATSDSVEGRVFF. The DNA of the CDR3 is TGTGCCACCAGTGATTCGGTGGAGGGCAGGGTGTTCTTC.

The chain links TRBV30 to TRBJ2-7; possible D gene TRBD1, 6 bases. The CDR3 has 14 amino acids. With 4 bases removed from V and 7 bases from J, the gap between germline ends came to 20 bases. Germline V CDR1 and CDR2: GTSNPN, SVGIG (reference sequence). The CDR3 sequence is CAWKGTIQTGEQYF. CDR3 sequence (DNA): TGTGCCTGGAAGGGGACAATACAAACAGGGGAGCAGTACTTC.

The genes are TRBV5-1 and TRBJ1-3; D may be TRBD1 (6 bases). Trimming shortened V by 0 bases and J by 2 bases, and 9 bases separated the two germline ends. This CDR3 has 15 amino acids. Per germline, CDR1 SGHRS and CDR2 YFSETQ. The chain's CDR3 is CASSLEGGTGNTIYF. CDR3 in DNA: TGCGCCAGCAGCTTGGAAGGGGGAACTGGAAACACCATATATTTT.

This chain uses TRBV29-1 with TRBJ2-7; 7 nucleotides match TRBD1. CDR1 and CDR2 (germline): SQVTM, ANQGSEA. The CDR3 sequence is 13 residues long. The V segment lost 7 bases and the J segment 5 bases; nucleotides outside the gene matches: 11. Written as DNA, the CDR3 is TGCAGCGGTCGACAGGGCGGGTCACACGAGCAGTACTTC. Translating gives CSGRQGGSHEQYF.

This sequence joins TRBV4-1 and TRBJ2-6; unclear D gene. Germline V gene lookup returns CDR1 MGHRA and CDR2 YSYEKL. This CDR3 spans 16 amino acids. V lost 1 base, J lost 2 bases, and 9 bases lay in between. The CDR3 region has the DNA TGCGCCAGCAGCCAAGGACCTGCGGCTGGGGCCAACGTCCTGACTTTC. It yields the protein CASSQGPAAGANVLTF.

This chain uses TRBV19 with TRBJ1-5; the match to TRBD1 covers 9 bases. Germline V gene data show CDR1 as LNHDA and CDR2 as SQIVND (reference sequence). CDR3 length: 15 amino acids. Trimming took 3 bases from V and 6 from J; bases not matched to a gene: 6. The CDR3 loop is CASSMSTGGAQPQHF. CDR3 in DNA: TGTGCCAGTAGTATGTCTACAGGGGGCGCTCAGCCCCAGCATTTT.

The chain is built from TRBV28 and TRBJ2-3; the D gene is possibly TRBD1 (6 bases). Germline V lookup: CDR1 MDHEN, CDR2 SYDVKM. This CDR3 comprises 14 residues. V lost 1 base, J lost 3 bases, and 8 bases lay in between. The CDR3 DNA follows: TGTGCCAGCAGTTTATTACAGGGAACAGATACGCAGTATTTT. This sequence encodes CASSLLQGTDTQYF.